The T cell receptor beta chain under discussion was sequenced for a study of long-term antiretroviral therapy in people with HIV. In the case of this clone: Its antigen is still unknown.

The junction had 10 bases not matched to a gene; V was cut back by 0 bases and J by 5 bases. The length of the CDR3 is 17 residues. Per germline, CDR1 SGHRS and CDR2 YFSETQ. The libraries were made with immunoSEQ v3.0 at survey level. The protocol was immunoSEQ multiplex PCR, while the TCRdb copy is restricted to in-frame clones and leaves out a portion. The table lists approximately 25,000 clones, 80% to 90% of them singletons, with less than 6% in the top ten. Study-wide points: Information on adherence to ART, viral resistance or therapy changes was unavailable. The study found that diversity rose after ART but stayed below transplant donor controls. Older ART regimens may have been in use when blood was drawn between the mid-2000s and the late 2010s.

This rearrangement joins TRBV5-1 to TRBJ2-1; 8 bases are shared with TRBD1. The input for sequencing was unsorted PBMCs, taken more than 4.4 years after starting antiretroviral therapy. The clonotype originates from a man aged 25 to 40 with HIV. In DNA, the CDR3 is TGCGCCAGCAGCTTGGCCTGGCAGGGGGCGTCGAACAATGAGCAGTTCTTC. Its translation: CASSLAWQGASNNEQFF.